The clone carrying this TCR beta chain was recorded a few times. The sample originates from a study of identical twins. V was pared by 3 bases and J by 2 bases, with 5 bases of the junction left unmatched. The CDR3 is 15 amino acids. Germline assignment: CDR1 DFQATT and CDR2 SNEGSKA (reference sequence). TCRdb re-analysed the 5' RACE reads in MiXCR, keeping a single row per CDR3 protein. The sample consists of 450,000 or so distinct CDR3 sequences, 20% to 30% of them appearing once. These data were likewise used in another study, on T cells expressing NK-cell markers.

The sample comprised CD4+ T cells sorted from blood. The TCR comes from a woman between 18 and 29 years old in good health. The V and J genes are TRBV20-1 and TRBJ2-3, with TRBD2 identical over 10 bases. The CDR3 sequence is CSASELAGDTDTQYF. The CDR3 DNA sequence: TGCAGTGCTAGTGAGCTAGCGGGGGACACAGATACGCAGTATTTT.